This TCR beta chain was captured by sequencing in a study of blood T cell repertoires in COVID-19. Study context: Specimens from acute and convalescent COVID-19 originated in the United States, Italy and Spain. PBMCs, B-cell-depleted T cells, or T cells provided the cDNA or gDNA that made up the material.

A few counts support this clone. Authors' analysis steps: Scientists estimated how many nucleated cells there were by amplifying reference gene primers. Profiling relied on immunoSEQ multiplex PCR, and the TCRdb table lists in-frame clones only, not all of them. The DNA was the basis for D and trimming; V, J and clone size are from that table. The sample includes about 68,000 clones, about 86% of them seen just once. CDR1 MNHNY and CDR2 SVGAGI come from the germline V gene (reference sequence). CDR3 length equals 14 residues. V was clipped by 10 bases and J by 0 bases, with 10 bases between them. The specimen sequenced was peripheral blood. This sequence originates from a man over 45 with acute or convalescent COVID-19. J is TRBJ1-6 and V is TRBV6-6, with D possibly being TRBD1 (6 bases). CDR3 amino acids: CATRGGSYNSPLHF. The CDR3 nucleotides read TGTGCCACGAGAGGGGGCTCCTATAATTCACCCCTCCACTTT.